What follows is one T cell receptor beta chain and its context. A read error may be the cause here, since a much bigger clone is one base away. This sample was included in a study of blood T cells in healthy people across ages. The second PCR ran roughly 6 to 12 cycles with a sample-barcoded 5' primer and J-beta primers. A 12-random-nucleotide template-switch adaptor tagged each cDNA molecule. Sequencing yielded, for each sample, at least 2.5 million paired-end reads carrying CDR3. From the 5' RACE reads, TCRdb called clonotypes with MiXCR, one entry per CDR3 protein. The sample records 1.5 million to 2 million distinct CDR3 sequences, approximately 30% being singletons. Isolation per sample recovered at least 6 million PBMCs. The authors extracted at least 6 micrograms of total RNA per sample. CDR1 and CDR2 (germline): KGHSH, LQKENI. The CDR3 is 15 residues long. Trimming cost V 4 bases and J 4 bases; bases outside gene matches: 9.

The clonotype was recovered from a woman aged 25 to 45 in good health. The sequencing input was blood. J is TRBJ2-7 and V is TRBV18; 8 bases are shared with TRBD1. The CDR3 loop is CASSLRQGNFYEQYF. The CDR3 nucleotides are TGTGCCAGCTCACTGAGACAGGGGAATTTTTACGAGCAGTACTTC.